This entry features one TCR beta chain sequence. The antigen it binds to is not known. There are no base qualities to consult, and no much larger clone falls within one base. Libraries were prepared through the immunoSEQ multiplex PCR assay. Each sample was run at survey resolution as two replicates of about 200 ng apiece, for a total of 400 ng of DNA. The hsTCRB kit detected rearranged TCRB sequences in genomic DNA using multiplex PCR primers targeting V and J genes. In the first PCR, the CDR3 region was amplified for roughly 31 cycles with the QIAGEN Multiplex PCR Kit. Sample barcodes and Illumina adapters were attached to each replicate during a second PCR lasting around 8 cycles. Pooled libraries were quantified using a QuantStudio 6 and the KAPA library quantification kit. Roughly 16 pM of pooled libraries were sequenced on an Illumina MiSeq with 156-cycle single-end reads and a 15-cycle index read. Per the authors' processing: Of fewer than 200,000 unique clonotypes, roughly 1.5% were flagged by VDJdb annotation as previously reported viral-epitope-specific clonotypes. The immunoSEQ Data Assistant and immunoSEQ Analyzer turned the raw reads into TCRB repertoires that were normalized and annotated. Clonotypes were analyzed with the immunarch R package version 0.6.5 and BioAnalyzer. Before richness was estimated, every repertoire was downsampled to match the clone count of the smallest repertoire. Clonotypes were categorized as expanded, contracted or novel by Fisher's exact tests, where a novel clonotype had zero frequency before treatment. Significantly changed CDR3 beta sequences were clustered with GLIPH2 using simulation_depth=1000 and kmer_min_depth=3, and CDR3s shorter than five residues were excluded. Imported from immuneACCESS, the table was reduced by TCRdb to in-frame sequences with V and J called. These copies leave out some clones; in studies compared against another copy, an unresolved V gene accounts for under half, and the cause of the remainder is not known. V, J and clone size are those of that table, while D and trimming were read from the DNA. A total of 4,000 to 5,500 clones appear in this sample, roughly four fifths of them only once. The ten largest clonotypes hold around 17% of the sample.

This sample was included in a study of hypomethylating agent response in myelodysplastic syndrome (dated by TCRdb to about 2021). Notes on the research overall: Patients were treated with the hypomethylating agents azacitidine (most of the 11) or decitabine (3 of 11). On average the patients were approximately 72 +/- 6.3 years old, and a diploid cytogenetic profile was seen most often. The cohort included 9 or 10 male and 2 female myelodysplastic syndrome patients. Response was defined as complete response or hematologic improvement, and patients meeting neither criterion were classed as non-responders. TET2 was the most frequent mutation, present in about 50% of the 11 patients. Complete response or hematologic improvement was achieved by six patients, and roughly five patients were classified as non-responders. Findings and caveats that apply to the study as a whole: The healthy control donors were not matched in age to the MDS patients, and this mismatch could have affected the comparison between MDS and healthy donors. Novel clonotypes emerged more often in responders, while non-responders showed more contracted clonotypes after treatment. Only around 10 patients were analyzed, so the cohort was small. A possible recognition of novel MDS antigens by the shared GLIPH2 clusters was not confirmed and needs experimental validation. No significant change in richness, rarefaction diversity or clonality was detected after hypomethylating agent treatment, either across all patients or within response groups.

T-cell subsets were not sorted, so the analysis was performed on bulk bone marrow. TCR beta CDR3 regions were immunosequenced from bone marrow of approximately ten myelodysplastic syndrome patients before and after hypomethylating agent therapy. To track the repertoire longitudinally, every patient provided one baseline bone marrow along with two to three bone marrows taken at different post-treatment timepoints. Whole bone marrow served as the source for genomic DNA extraction, with DNA quality checked using TapeStation, NanoDrop OneC and PicoGreen assays. The CDR3 starts with the cysteine, ends with the phenylalanine, and has 12 residues. Only the CDR3 part of the read is kept: 36 bases, read in frame from the first base. CDR1 and CDR2, per the germline V gene (reference sequence), are LNHDA and SQIVND. V gives up 5 bases and J gives up 5 bases, and the segment between their germline ends measures 9 bases.

The rearrangement joined TRBV19 to TRBJ1-2; D gene: possibly TRBD1, on 6 matching bases. Source: bone marrow, taken before or after starting hypomethylating agent treatment for myelodysplastic syndrome (not recorded which). This TCR was recovered from a human donor with myelodysplastic syndrome. The DNA sequence follows: TGTGCCAGTAGTTCACAGGGTTATGGCTACACCTTC. It codes for CASSSQGYGYTF.